This T cell receptor (beta chain) was observed in a study of cytotoxic CD8 clonotypes in ibrutinib-treated CLL. Overall study results and limits: Few clonotypes were public, and these shrank or held steady under treatment. Sampling times, which were not matched between the groups, differed between sustained-remission patients and progressing patients. Pretreatment clonality was elevated relative to age-matched healthy donors and paralleled circulating CD8+ T-cell counts.

This clone showed up just a few times. What it binds is not known. The repertoire was sequenced with immunoSEQ multiplex PCR; TCRdb's copy has only in-frame clones and lacks some. This table holds more than 11,000 clones, approximately 70% found once. There are 14 residues in the CDR3. The V gene end was trimmed by 6 bases and the J gene end by 4 bases; junction bases not matched to a gene: 5. Germline CDR1 is SGHVS and CDR2 is FNYEAQ. The source is a human donor with chronic lymphocytic leukemia. Specimen: PBMCs, collected before ibrutinib treatment. The chain joins TRBV7-6 to TRBJ2-3; 9 bases are shared with TRBD2. The CDR3 DNA reads TGTGCCAGCAGGGCGGGAGGGCTTTCAGATACGCAGTATTTT. It encodes CASRAGGLSDTQYF.